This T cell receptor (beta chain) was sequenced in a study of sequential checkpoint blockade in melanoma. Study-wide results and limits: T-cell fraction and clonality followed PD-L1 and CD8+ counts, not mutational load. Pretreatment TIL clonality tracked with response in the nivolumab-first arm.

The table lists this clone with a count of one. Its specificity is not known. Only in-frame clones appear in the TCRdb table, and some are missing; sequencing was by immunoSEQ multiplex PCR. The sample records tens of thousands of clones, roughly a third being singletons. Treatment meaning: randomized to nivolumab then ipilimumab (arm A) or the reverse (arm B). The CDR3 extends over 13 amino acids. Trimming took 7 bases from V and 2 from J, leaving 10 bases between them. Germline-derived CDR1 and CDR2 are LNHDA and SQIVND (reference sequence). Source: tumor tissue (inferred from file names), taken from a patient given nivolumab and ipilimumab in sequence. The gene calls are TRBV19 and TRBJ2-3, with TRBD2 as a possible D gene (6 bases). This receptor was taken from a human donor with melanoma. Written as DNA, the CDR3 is TGTGCCAGTATGCCTAGCGACACAGATACGCAGTATTTT. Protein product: CASMPSDTDTQYF.